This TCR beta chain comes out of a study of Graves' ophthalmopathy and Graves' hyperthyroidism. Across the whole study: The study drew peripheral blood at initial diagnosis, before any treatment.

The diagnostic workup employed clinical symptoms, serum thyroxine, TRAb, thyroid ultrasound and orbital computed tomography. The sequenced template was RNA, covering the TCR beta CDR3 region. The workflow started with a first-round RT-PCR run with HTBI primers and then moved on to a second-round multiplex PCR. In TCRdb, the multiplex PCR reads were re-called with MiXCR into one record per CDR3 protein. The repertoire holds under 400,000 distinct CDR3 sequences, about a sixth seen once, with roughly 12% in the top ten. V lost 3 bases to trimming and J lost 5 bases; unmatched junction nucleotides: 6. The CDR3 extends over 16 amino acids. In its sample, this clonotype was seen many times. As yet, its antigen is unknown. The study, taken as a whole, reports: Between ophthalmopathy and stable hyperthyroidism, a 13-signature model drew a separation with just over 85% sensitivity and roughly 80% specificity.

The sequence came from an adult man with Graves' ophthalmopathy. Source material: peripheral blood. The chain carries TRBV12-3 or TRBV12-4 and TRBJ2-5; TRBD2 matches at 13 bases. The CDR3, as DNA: TGTGCCAGCAGTTTGACTAGCGGGGGGCCGATGGAGACCCAGTACTTC. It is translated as CASSLTSGGPMETQYF.